These T cell receptor beta chains were read from a single sample in a study of blood T cell repertoires in COVID-19. Sequencing used immunoSEQ multiplex PCR; TCRdb keeps in-frame clones, though not all of them. Of 350,000 or so clones listed, roughly 90% were seen once; the top ten hold approximately 1%. Source material: PBMCs or T cells enriched from blood (not recorded which). The receptors here all came from a woman between 25 and 40 years old who had been exposed to COVID-19. Each CDR3 is given with its conserved first and last residue. A D gene is named only where the DNA matches it firmly. Only part of the rows carry a size: once, few, many, or a class if the clone is expanded.

d_call j_call clone_size v_call cdr3_aa cdr3_nt
. TRBJ2-3 . TRBV24-1 CATSDYRAGDTQYF TGTGCCACCAGTGATTACAGGGCAGGAGATACGCAGTATTTT
. TRBJ2-3 . TRBV15 CATLSVLGSTQYF TGTGCCACCCTCTCCGTGCTAGGATCTACGCAGTATTTT
TRBD2 TRBJ2-7 . TRBV11-3 CASSQTSGSPYEQYF TGTGCCAGCAGCCAGACTAGCGGGAGCCCCTACGAGCAGTACTTC
TRBD1 TRBJ1-1 once TRBV7-3 CASSETGGAGTEAFF TGTGCCAGCAGCGAGACAGGGGGGGCCGGGACTGAAGCTTTCTTT
. TRBJ2-1 . TRBV24-1 CATVGGPLNNEQFF TGTGCCACGGTGGGTGGGCCTTTAAACAATGAGCAGTTCTTC
TRBD1 TRBJ2-3 . TRBV2 CASSTGTGGYPQYF TGTGCCAGCAGTACCGGGACAGGGGGTTATCCGCAGTATTTT
. TRBJ1-1 . TRBV19 CASRPESTEAFF TGTGCCAGCAGACCGGAGAGCACTGAAGCTTTCTTT
TRBD1 TRBJ1-6 few TRBV5-6 CASSLGTGASPLHF TGTGCCAGCAGCTTGGGGACAGGGGCCTCACCCCTCCACTTT
TRBD2 TRBJ2-5 . TRBV12-5 CASGHGTTETQYF TGTGCTAGTGGTCACGGGACTACAGAGACCCAGTACTTC
. TRBJ1-1 . TRBV7-3 CASSLRGALDTEAFF TGTGCCAGCAGCTTACGGGGGGCTCTCGACACTGAAGCTTTCTTT